The clone carrying this T cell receptor (beta chain) has more than one count but fewer than ten. Looked up from germline, CDR1 is SEHNR and CDR2 is FQNEAQ (reference sequence). V lost 2 bases and J lost 1, with 14 bases in between. CDR3 length: 17 residues. Authors' analysis steps: Amplification from reference gene primers served as the basis for estimated nucleated cell counts. Sequenced by immunoSEQ multiplex PCR; TCRdb stores in-frame clones only, minus some. Clone size and V and J calls were adopted from that table, with D and trimming inferred from the DNA. The repertoire holds over 100,000 clones, with approximately 82% as singletons. This record belongs to a study of blood T cell repertoires in COVID-19. Turning to the study itself: COVID-19 samples, acute and convalescent, were from the United States, Italy and Spain. The cDNA or gDNA used as material had been derived from T cells, B-cell-depleted T cells, or PBMCs.

The receptor was isolated from a woman older than 75 with active or convalescent COVID-19. The chain couples TRBV7-9 to TRBJ2-2, with no clear D. Sample: peripheral blood. The CDR3 spells CASSLLYTHLNTGELFF. The CDR3, as DNA: TGTGCCAGCAGCTTACTGTACACCCATTTGAACACCGGGGAGCTGTTTTTT.